One and the same sample provided the 11 T cell receptor beta chains below, sequenced in a study of blood T cells in healthy people across ages. A second PCR of 7 to 11 cycles used a sample-barcoded 5' primer and a J-beta primer mix. TCRdb used MiXCR to reprocess the 5' RACE reads, holding one entry per CDR3 protein. The repertoire includes over 1,200,000 distinct CDR3 sequences, almost 60% of them detected once, and roughly 7% sits in the top ten. The specimen sequenced was blood. These receptors were obtained from a man aged 18-30 years in good health.

The chain couples TRBV6-1 to TRBJ1-1; D remains ambiguous. The germline gives CDR1 MNHNS, CDR2 SASEGT. V was trimmed by 6 bases and J by 3 bases, leaving 8 bases between them. The CDR3 runs 12 residues. The CDR3 is CASRDPYTEAFF. Written as DNA, the CDR3 is TGTGCCAGCAGGGACCCCTACACTGAAGCTTTCTTT.

The gene calls are TRBV7-2 and TRBJ2-3; 11 bases match TRBD2. J was trimmed by 6 bases and V by 5 bases; bases with no gene match: 16. CDR1 and CDR2 from the germline V gene are SGHTA and FQGNSA. The CDR3 sequence is 18 residues long. The CDR3 sequence is CASSPRGSGGAGLDTQYF. CDR3 nucleotide sequence: TGTGCCAGCAGCCCCCGGGGTAGCGGGGGGGCAGGATTGGATACGCAGTATTTT.

This clonotype was observed a few times. V and J are TRBV4-1 and TRBJ1-1; perhaps TRBD1 as D (5 bases). Trimming removed 2 bases at V and 6 bases at J, with 16 bases between. The CDR3 has 15 residues. Germline CDR1 reads MGHRA; CDR2 reads YSYEKL. The CDR3: CASSQPGKKKAEAFF. CDR3 DNA: TGCGCCAGCAGCCAACCAGGGAAAAAAAAAGCTGAAGCTTTCTTT.

The chain joins TRBV12-3 or TRBV12-4 to TRBJ2-3; a possible D gene is TRBD1 (7 bases). V was shortened by 5 bases and J by 4 bases, with 22 bases between the two germline ends. There are 17 residues in the CDR3. The CDR3 DNA is TGTGCCAGCAGTACGGACAGGACGGGGGTGGGGGCAGATACGCAGTATTTT. Its protein product is CASSTDRTGVGADTQYF.

There are a few counts of this clonotype. The rearrangement joins TRBV12-3 or TRBV12-4 to TRBJ1-2; D gene unclear. V lost 8 bases and J lost 4, with 11 bases in between. This CDR3 spans 12 amino acids. The CDR3 DNA sequence: TGTGCCAGCCAACCTCGGGGCTATGGCTACACCTTC. This codes for CASQPRGYGYTF.

This clonotype has just a few counts. The CDR3 region has the DNA TGTGCCAGCAGTCCTCGGGGTAGAGAGACCCAGTACTTC. Encoded protein: CASSPRGRETQYF. This chain joins TRBV7-7 and TRBJ2-5; tentatively, D is TRBD2 (5 bases). CDR1 is SSHAT, CDR2 FNYEAQ, per germline (reference sequence). CDR3 length: 13 residues. Trimming removed 6 bases from V and 4 bases from J, with 12 bases in between.

This clonotype was counted between two and nine times. The chain has TRBV4-3 and TRBJ2-5; no firm D call. V gave up 2 bases and J gave up 7 bases, with 11 bases separating them. Germline V lookup: CDR1 LGHNA, CDR2 YSLEER. This CDR3 spans 13 amino acids. The CDR3 region has the DNA TGCGCCAGCAGCCAACGCCTTCGCCGGACCCAGTACTTC. Its translation: CASSQRLRRTQYF.

The V gene is TRBV12-3 or TRBV12-4, the J gene TRBJ1-5, with D maybe TRBD1 (6 bases). Deletions cut 7 bases from V and 8 bases from J, with 12 bases between. The CDR3 runs 12 residues. Here the CDR3 DNA reads TGTGCCAGCACAAGAAACAGGGAGCCCCAGCATTTT. Its translation is CASTRNREPQHF.

The chain recombines TRBV10-3 with TRBJ2-7; D is undetermined. Germline CDR1 is ENHRY and CDR2 is SYGVKD. V was shortened by 11 bases and J by 3 bases, with 14 bases between the two germline ends. The CDR3 totals 12 residues. CDR3 bases: TGTGCCGTACAACCTCAGGACTACGAGCAGTACTTC. Residues: CAVQPQDYEQYF.

This clonotype has only a few counts. The V and J genes are TRBV13 and TRBJ2-1; D gene ambiguous. Trimming shortened V by 5 bases and J by 9 bases, and 11 bases separated the two germline ends. In germline, CDR1 is PRHDT, CDR2 FYEKMQ (reference sequence). The CDR3 sequence is 12 residues long. Here the CDR3 DNA reads TGTGCCAGCAGCCCGAGGTCGCGTGAGCAGTTCTTC. Translating it yields CASSPRSREQFF.

In this sample, this clonotype turned up once. This chain uses TRBV13 with TRBJ2-5, with TRBD1 as a possible D gene (5 bases). The germline V gene has CDR1 PRHDT and CDR2 FYEKMQ (reference sequence). This CDR3 spans 15 amino acids. V shed 2 bases and J shed 2 bases, with 12 bases lying between them. The CDR3 bases are TGTGCCAGCAGCTTACGTCCAGGGCATCAAGAGACCCAGTACTTC. It yields the protein CASSLRPGHQETQYF. Looking up the rest from reference TRBV13 and TRBJ2-5 gives the full variable domain: AAGVIQSPRHLIKEKRETATLKCYPIPRHDTVYWYQQGPGQDPQFLISFYEKMQSDKGSIPDRFSAQQFSDYHSELNMSSLELGDSALYFCASSLRPGHQETQYFGPGTRLLVL.